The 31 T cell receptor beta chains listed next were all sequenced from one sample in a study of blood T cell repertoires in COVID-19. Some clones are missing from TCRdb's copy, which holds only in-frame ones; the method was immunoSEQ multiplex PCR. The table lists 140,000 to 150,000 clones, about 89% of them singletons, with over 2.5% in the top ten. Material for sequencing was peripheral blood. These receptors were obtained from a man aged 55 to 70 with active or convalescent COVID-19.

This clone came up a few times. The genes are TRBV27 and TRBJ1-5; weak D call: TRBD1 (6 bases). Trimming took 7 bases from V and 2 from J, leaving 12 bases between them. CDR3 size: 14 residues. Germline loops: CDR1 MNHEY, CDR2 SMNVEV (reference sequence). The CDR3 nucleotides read TGTGCCAGCAACTCCAGGGGCGGCAATCAGCCCCAGCATTTT. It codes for CASNSRGGNQPQHF.

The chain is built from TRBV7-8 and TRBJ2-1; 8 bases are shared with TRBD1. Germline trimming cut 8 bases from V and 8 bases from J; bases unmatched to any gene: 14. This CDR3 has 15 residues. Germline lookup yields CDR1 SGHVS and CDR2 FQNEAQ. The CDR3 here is CASASGGPGTDEQFF. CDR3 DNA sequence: TGTGCCAGCGCTTCAGGGGGCCCAGGGACCGATGAGCAGTTCTTC.

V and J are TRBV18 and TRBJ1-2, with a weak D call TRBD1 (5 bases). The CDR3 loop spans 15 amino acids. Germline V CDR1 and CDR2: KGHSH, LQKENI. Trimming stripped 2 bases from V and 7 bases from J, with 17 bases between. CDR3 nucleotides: TGTGCCAGCTCACCAACCACCGGACAAGCTGGTGGCTACACCTTC. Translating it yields CASSPTTGQAGGYTF. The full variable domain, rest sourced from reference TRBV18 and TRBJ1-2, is NAGVMQNPRHLVRRRGQEARLRCSPMKGHSHVYWYRQLPEEGLKFMVYLQKENIIDESGMPKERFSAEFPKEGPSILRIQQVVRGDSAAYFCASSPTTGQAGGYTFGSGTRLTVV.

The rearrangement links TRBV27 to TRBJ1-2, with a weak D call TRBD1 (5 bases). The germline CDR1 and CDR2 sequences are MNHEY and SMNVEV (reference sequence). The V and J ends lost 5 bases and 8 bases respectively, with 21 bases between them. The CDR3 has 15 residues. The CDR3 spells CASSLQGPLISGYTF. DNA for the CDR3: TGTGCCAGCAGTCTTCAGGGCCCCTTGATAAGCGGCTACACCTTC.

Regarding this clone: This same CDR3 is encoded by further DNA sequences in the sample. CDR3 sequence reads: CASSLLGQNYGYTF. CDR3 nucleotides: TGTGCCAGCAGTTTACTGGGACAGAACTATGGCTACACCTTC. This chain uses TRBV28 with TRBJ1-2; 7 bases line up with TRBD1. V shed 2 bases, J shed 2 bases, and the junction held 2 bases outside the gene matches. From germline, CDR1 is MDHEN and CDR2 SYDVKM. This CDR3 is built from 14 residues.

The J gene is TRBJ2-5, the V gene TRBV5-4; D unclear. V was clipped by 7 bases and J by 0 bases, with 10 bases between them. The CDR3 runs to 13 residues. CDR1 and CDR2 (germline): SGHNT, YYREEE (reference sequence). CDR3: CASRDWNQETQYF. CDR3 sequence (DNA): TGTGCCAGCCGAGACTGGAACCAAGAGACCCAGTACTTC.

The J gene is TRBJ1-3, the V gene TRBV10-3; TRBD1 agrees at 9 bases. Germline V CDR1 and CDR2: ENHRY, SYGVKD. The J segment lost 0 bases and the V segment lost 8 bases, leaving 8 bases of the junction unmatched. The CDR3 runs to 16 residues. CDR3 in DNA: TGTGCCATCCTCGGACAGGGGCCCTTCTCTGGAAACACCATATATTTT. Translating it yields CAILGQGPFSGNTIYF.

The CDR3 protein is CASRWASTNEKLFF. The CDR3 DNA reads TGTGCCAGCAGGTGGGCCTCAACTAATGAAAAACTGTTTTTT. V and J are TRBV28 and TRBJ1-4; no clear D. This CDR3 spans 14 amino acids. Deletions cut 6 bases from V and 0 bases from J, with 8 bases between. Germline values: CDR1 MDHEN, CDR2 SYDVKM.

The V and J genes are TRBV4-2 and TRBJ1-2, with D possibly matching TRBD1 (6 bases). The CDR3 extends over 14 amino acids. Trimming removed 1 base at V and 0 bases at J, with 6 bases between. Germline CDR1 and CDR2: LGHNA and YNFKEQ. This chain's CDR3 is CASSQAGANYGYTF. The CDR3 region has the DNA TGTGCCAGCAGCCAAGCAGGGGCTAACTATGGCTACACCTTC.

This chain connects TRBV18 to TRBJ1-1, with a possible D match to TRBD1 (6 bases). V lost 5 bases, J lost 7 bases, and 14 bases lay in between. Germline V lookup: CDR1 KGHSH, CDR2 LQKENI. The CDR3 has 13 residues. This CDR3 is CASSTGHGDEAFF. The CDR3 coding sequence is TGTGCCAGCTCAACGGGACACGGGGATGAAGCTTTCTTT.

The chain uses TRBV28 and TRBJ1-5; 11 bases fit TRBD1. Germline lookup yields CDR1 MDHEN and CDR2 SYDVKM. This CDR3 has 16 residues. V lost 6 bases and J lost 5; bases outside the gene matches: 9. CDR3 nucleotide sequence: TGTGCCAGCAGCTTACCCCGGGGACAGGGGGATCAGCCCCAGCATTTT. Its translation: CASSLPRGQGDQPQHF. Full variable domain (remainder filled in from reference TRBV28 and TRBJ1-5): DVKVTQSSRYLVKRTGEKVFLECVQDMDHENMFWYRQDPGLGLRLIYFSYDVKMKEKGDIPEGYSVSREKKERFSLILESASTNQTSMYLCASSLPRGQGDQPQHFGDGTRLSIL.

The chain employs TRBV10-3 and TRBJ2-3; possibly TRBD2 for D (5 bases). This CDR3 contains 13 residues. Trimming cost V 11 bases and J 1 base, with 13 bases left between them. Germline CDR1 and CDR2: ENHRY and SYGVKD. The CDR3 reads CAVSPGGTDTQYF. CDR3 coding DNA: TGTGCCGTATCCCCCGGGGGCACAGATACGCAGTATTTT.

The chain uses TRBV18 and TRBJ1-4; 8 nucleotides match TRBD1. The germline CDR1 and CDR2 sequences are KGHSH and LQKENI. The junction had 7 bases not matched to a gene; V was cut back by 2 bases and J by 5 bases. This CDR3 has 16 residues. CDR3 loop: CASSPNRGLINEKLFF. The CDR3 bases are TGTGCCAGCTCACCAAACAGGGGGTTAATAAATGAAAAACTGTTTTTT. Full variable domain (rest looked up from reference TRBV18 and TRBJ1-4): NAGVMQNPRHLVRRRGQEARLRCSPMKGHSHVYWYRQLPEEGLKFMVYLQKENIIDESGMPKERFSAEFPKEGPSILRIQQVVRGDSAAYFCASSPNRGLINEKLFFGSGTQLSVL.

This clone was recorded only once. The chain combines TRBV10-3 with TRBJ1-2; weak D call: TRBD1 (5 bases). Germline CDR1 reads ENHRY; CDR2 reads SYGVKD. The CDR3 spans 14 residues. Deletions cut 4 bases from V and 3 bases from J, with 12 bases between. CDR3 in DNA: TGTGCCATCAGTGTTGGGGCTACGGACTATGGCTACACCTTC. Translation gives CAISVGATDYGYTF.

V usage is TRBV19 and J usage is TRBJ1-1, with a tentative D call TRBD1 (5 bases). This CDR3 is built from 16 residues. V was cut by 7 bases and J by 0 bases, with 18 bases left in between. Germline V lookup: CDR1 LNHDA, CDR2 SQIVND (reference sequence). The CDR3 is CASTVTASFMNTEAFF. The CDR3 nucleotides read TGTGCCAGTACGGTGACAGCTTCTTTCATGAACACTGAAGCTTTCTTT.

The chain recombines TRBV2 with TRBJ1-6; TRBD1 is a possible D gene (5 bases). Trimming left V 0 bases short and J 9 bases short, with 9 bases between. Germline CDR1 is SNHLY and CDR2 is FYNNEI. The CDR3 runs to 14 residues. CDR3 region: CASSEAGGGSPLHF. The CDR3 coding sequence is TGTGCCAGCAGTGAAGCGGGGGGTGGTTCACCCCTCCACTTT.

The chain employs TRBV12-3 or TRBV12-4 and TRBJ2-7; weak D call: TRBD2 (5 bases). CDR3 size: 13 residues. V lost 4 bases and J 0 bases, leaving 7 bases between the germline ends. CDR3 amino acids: CASSYGVSYEQYF. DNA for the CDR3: TGTGCCAGCAGTTACGGGGTCTCCTACGAGCAGTACTTC.

The CDR3 loop reads CASSIPQGAYNEQFF. CDR3 DNA sequence: TGTGCCAGTAGTATCCCGCAGGGGGCATACAATGAGCAGTTCTTC. This chain joins TRBV19 and TRBJ2-1; TRBD1 matches at 8 bases. V trimming: 3 bases; J trimming: 4 bases; junction bases outside the gene matches: 5. The CDR3 has 15 amino acids. Germline values: CDR1 LNHDA, CDR2 SQIVND (reference sequence).

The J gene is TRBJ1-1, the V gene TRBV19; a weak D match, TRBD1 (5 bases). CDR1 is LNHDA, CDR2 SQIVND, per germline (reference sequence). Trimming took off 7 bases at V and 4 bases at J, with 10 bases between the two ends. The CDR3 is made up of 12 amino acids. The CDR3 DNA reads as TGTGCCAGTAAGCGGGACGGCACTGAAGCTTTCTTT. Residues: CASKRDGTEAFF.

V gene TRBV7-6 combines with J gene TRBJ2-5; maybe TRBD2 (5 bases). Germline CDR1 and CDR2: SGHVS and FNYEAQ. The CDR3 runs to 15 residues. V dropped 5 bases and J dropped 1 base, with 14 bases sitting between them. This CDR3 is CASSPGPDFQETQYF. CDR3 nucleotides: TGTGCCAGCAGCCCCGGACCGGACTTCCAAGAGACCCAGTACTTC.

CDR3 in amino acids: CASSLDEDNSYEQYF. The CDR3, as DNA: TGCGCCAGCAGCTTGGACGAGGACAACTCCTACGAGCAGTACTTC. J is TRBJ2-7 and V is TRBV5-1; D possibly corresponds to TRBD1 (5 bases). The germline gives CDR1 SGHRS, CDR2 YFSETQ. Trimming pared 0 bases from V and 0 bases from J, leaving 10 bases between. The CDR3 is 15 amino acids.

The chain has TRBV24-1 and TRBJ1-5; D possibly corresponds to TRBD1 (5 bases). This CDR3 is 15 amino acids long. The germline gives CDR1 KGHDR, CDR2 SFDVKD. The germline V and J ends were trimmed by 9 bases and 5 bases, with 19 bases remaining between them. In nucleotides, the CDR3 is TGTGCCACCCGGAGCGGGACTGGGGGTCATCAGCCCCAGCATTTT. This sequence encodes CATRSGTGGHQPQHF.

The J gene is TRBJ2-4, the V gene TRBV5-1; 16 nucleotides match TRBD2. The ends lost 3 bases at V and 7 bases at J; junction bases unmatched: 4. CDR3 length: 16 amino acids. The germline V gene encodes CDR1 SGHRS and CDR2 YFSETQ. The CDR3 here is CASSSGLAGGINIQYF. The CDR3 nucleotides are TGCGCCAGCAGCTCGGGACTAGCGGGAGGGATTAACATTCAGTACTTC.

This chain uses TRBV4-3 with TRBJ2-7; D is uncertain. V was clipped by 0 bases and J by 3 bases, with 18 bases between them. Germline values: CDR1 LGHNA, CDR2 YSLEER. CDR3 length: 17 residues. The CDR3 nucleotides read TGCGCCAGCAGCCAAGATTCGGGTGAGAGAGACCTCTACGAGCAGTACTTC. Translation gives CASSQDSGERDLYEQYF.

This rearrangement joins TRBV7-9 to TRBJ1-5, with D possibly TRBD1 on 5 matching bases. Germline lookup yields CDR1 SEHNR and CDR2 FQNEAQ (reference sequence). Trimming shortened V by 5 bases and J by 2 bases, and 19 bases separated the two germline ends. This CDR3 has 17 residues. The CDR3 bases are TGTGCCAGCAGCCTTGGCAGGCAGGGAAAGGGCAATCAGCCCCAGCATTTT. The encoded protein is CASSLGRQGKGNQPQHF.

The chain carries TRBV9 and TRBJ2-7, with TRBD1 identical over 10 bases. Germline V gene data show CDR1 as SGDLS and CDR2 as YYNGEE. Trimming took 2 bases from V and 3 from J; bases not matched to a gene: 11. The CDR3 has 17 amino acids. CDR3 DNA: TGTGCCAGCAGCGTGGGAGAAGGGACAGGGGTTTTCTACGAGCAGTACTTC. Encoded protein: CASSVGEGTGVFYEQYF.

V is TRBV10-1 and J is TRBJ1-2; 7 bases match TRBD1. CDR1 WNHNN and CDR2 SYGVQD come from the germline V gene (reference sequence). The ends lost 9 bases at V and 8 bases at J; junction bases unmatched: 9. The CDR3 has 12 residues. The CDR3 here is CARKRQGRGYTF. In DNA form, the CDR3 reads TGCGCCAGGAAAAGACAGGGAAGAGGCTACACCTTC.

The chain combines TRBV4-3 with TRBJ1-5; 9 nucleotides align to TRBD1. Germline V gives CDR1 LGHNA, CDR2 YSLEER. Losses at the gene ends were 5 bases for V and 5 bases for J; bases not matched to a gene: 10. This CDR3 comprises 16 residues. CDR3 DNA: TGCGCCAGCAGCTCGTACAGGGGGCTGTTACATCAGCCCCAGCATTTT. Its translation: CASSSYRGLLHQPQHF.

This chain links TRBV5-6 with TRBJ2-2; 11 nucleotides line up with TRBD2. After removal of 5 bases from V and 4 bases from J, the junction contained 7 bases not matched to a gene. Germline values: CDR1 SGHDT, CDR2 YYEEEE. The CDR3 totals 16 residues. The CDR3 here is CASRSFGTSGTGELFF. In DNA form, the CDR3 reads TGTGCCAGCAGGTCGTTCGGGACTAGCGGCACCGGGGAGCTGTTTTTT.

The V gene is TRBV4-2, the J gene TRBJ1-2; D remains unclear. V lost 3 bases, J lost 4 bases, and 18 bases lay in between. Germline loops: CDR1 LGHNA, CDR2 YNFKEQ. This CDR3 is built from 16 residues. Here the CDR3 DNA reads TGTGCCAGCAGCCATGAGGTTCAGCCGCCCGTCTATGGCTACACCTTC. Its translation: CASSHEVQPPVYGYTF.

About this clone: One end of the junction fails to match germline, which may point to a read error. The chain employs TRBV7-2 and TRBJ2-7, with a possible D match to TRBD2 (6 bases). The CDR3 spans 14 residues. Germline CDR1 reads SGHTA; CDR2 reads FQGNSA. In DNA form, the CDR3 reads TGTGCCAGCAGCTTGGGGGGTTCGGCCTACGGGCAGTACTTC. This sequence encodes CASSLGGSAYGQYF.